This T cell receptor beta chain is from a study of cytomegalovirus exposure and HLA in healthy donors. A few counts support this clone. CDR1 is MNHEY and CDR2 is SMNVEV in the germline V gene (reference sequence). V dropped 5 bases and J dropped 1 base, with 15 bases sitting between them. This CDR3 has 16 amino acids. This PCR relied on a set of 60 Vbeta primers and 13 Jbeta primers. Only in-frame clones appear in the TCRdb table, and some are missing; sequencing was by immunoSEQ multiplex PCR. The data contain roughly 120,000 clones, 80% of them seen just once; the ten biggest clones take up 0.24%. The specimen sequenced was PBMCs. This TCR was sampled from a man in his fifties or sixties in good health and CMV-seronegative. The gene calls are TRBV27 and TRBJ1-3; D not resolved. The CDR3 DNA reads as TGTGCCAGCAGTATGCAACATCCGGGATCTGGAAACACCATATATTTT. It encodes CASSMQHPGSGNTIYF.